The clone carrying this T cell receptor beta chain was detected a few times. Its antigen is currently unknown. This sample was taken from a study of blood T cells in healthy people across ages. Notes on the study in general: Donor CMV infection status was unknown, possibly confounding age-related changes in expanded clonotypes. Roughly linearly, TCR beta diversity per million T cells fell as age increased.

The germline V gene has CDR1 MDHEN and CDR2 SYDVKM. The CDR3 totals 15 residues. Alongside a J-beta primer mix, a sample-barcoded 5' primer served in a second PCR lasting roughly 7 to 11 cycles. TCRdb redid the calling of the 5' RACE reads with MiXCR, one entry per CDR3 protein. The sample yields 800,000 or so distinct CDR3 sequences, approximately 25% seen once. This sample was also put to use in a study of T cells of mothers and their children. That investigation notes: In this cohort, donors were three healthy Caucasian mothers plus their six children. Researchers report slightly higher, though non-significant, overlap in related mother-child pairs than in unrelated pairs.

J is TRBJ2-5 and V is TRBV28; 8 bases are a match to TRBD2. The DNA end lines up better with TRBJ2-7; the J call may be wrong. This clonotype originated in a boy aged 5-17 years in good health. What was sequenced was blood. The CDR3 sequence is CASSLPAGVFYEQYF. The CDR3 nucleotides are TGTGCCAGCAGTTTACCAGCGGGAGTTTTTTACGAGCAGTACTTC.